The rows below give T cell receptor beta chains drawn from one sample of a study of response to subunit inactivated influenza vaccine. Using its own MiXCR run on the RT-PCR reads, TCRdb lists one record per CDR3 protein. This repertoire shows hundreds of thousands of distinct CDR3 sequences, around 13% found once; its top ten account for approximately 7.6%. Sequencing used PBMCs from blood, obtained 14 days before vaccination. The receptor source for this set is a middle-aged man who received an inactivated influenza vaccine. Both conserved end residues are part of each CDR3. Each record gives: D gene, J gene, clone size, V gene, CDR3 DNA, CDR3 protein. The D gene is left open where the match is weak. Expanded clones are given a class, and other clones once, few, many or no size at all.

d_call: NA; j_call: TRBJ1-2; clone_size: many; v_call: TRBV5-1; cdr3_nt: TGCGCCAGCAGCTTGGGTCTTTGGAGGGAATCCGCTAACTATGGCTACACCTTC; cdr3_aa: CASSLGLWRESANYGYTF
d_call: NA; j_call: TRBJ1-4; clone_size: few; v_call: TRBV7-9; cdr3_nt: TGTGCCAGCAGCTCCGGGGGGGAGGAAAAACTGTTTTTT; cdr3_aa: CASSSGGEEKLFF
d_call: NA; j_call: TRBJ1-5; clone_size: NA; v_call: TRBV6-5; cdr3_nt: TGTGCCAGCAGTTACAGGGCGGGCAATCAGCCCCAGCATTTT; cdr3_aa: CASSYRAGNQPQHF
d_call: TRBD2; j_call: TRBJ2-1; clone_size: NA; v_call: TRBV9; cdr3_nt: TGTGCCAGCAGCGAACCCGGGACTAGCGCCAAAGTCCAGGGCTCCTACAATGAGCAGTTCTTC; cdr3_aa: CASSEPGTSAKVQGSYNEQFF
d_call: NA; j_call: TRBJ2-7; clone_size: many; v_call: TRBV29-1; cdr3_nt: TGCAGCGTTGAAGAATCTTGGGGAGGCGAGCAGTACTTC; cdr3_aa: CSVEESWGGEQYF
d_call: NA; j_call: TRBJ2-4; clone_size: NA; v_call: TRBV9; cdr3_nt: TGTGCCAGCAGCGTAGGCGGGGACAAAAACATTCAGTACTTC; cdr3_aa: CASSVGGDKNIQYF
d_call: NA; j_call: TRBJ1-1; clone_size: many; v_call: TRBV29-1; cdr3_nt: TGCAGCGGCAGGGAGTGGGGGAACACTGAAGCTTTCTTT; cdr3_aa: CSGREWGNTEAFF
d_call: NA; j_call: TRBJ2-5; clone_size: many; v_call: TRBV2; cdr3_nt: TGTGCCAGCAGTCCCGACAGGAAAGAGACCCAGTACTTC; cdr3_aa: CASSPDRKETQYF
d_call: TRBD1; j_call: TRBJ1-6; clone_size: few; v_call: TRBV9; cdr3_nt: TGTGCCAGCAGCGACGGGACAGGGTTCTCACCCCTCCACTTT; cdr3_aa: CASSDGTGFSPLHF
d_call: NA; j_call: TRBJ1-2; clone_size: few; v_call: TRBV27; cdr3_nt: TGTGCCAGCAGGCACCCTGAGGGGGTCGGCTACACCTTC; cdr3_aa: CASRHPEGVGYTF